There are a few counts of the clone carrying this TCR beta chain. Antigen specificity is unknown. This sample is part of a study of T cell repertoires in cytomegalovirus infection. Overall study: Researchers turned to recently identified HLA-C-restricted CMV epitopes as well as well-studied HLA-B-restricted ones. CMV infection and matching HLA type were both indicated by public TCR beta signatures.

TCRdb recomputed calls from the reads with MiXCR, one row per CDR3 protein. Among 50,000 to 55,000 distinct CDR3 sequences, around 18% were seen once, and the ten largest hold around 27%. The CDR3 length is 14 residues. Deletions cut 7 bases from V and 8 bases from J, with 20 bases between. CDR1 SGHTA and CDR2 FQGNSA come from the germline V gene. General study points: In two of eight donors, the top clonotype was HLA-C-restricted CMV-specific. Identification of carriers of CMV plus the relevant HLA was achieved through cumulative public TCR beta family frequency.

The rearrangement joins TRBV7-2 to TRBJ1-1; D may be TRBD1 (5 bases). The sample consisted of CD8+ T cells from cultured PBMCs, taken from culture after CMV antigen stimulation. The sequence came from a human donor in good health (CMV status not recorded). Some clones in this sample may be carry-over from other donors' samples. This chain's CDR3 is CASIYTAGGVEAFF. The CDR3 DNA follows: TGTGCCAGCATCTATACCGCGGGGGGGGTAGAAGCTTTCTTT.